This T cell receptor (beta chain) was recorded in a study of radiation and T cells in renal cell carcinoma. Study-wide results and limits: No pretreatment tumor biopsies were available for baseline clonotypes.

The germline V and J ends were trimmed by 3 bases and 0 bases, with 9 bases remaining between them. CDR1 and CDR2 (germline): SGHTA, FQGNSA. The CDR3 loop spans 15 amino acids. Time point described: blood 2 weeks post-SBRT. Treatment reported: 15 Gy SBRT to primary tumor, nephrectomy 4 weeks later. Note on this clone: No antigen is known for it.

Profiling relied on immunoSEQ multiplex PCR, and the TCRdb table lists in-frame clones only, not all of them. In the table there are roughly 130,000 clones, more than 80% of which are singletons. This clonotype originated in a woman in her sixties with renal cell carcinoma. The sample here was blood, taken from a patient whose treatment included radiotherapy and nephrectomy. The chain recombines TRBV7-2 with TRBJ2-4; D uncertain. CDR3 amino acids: CASSFLSLAKNIQYF. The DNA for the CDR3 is TGTGCCAGCAGCTTCCTCTCACTAGCCAAAAACATTCAGTACTTC.